This T cell receptor beta chain appears in the sequencing data of a study of technical replicates of blood from a handful of donors. Repertoires were generated with immunoSEQ multiplex PCR, while TCRdb's copy carries only in-frame clones and drops some. The data contain tens of thousands of clones, around 94% of them singletons. Deletions cut 4 bases from V and 6 bases from J, with 22 bases between. This CDR3 is 17 amino acids long. CDR1 is MGHRA, CDR2 YSYEKL, per germline. The chain recombines TRBV4-1 with TRBJ2-1; D gene ambiguous. The sample comprised T cells isolated from PBMCs. This TCR derives from a human donor in good health. For the CDR3, the DNA is TGCGCCAGCAGCCCACAACCGCGGCAAACTATGGCCAATGAGCAGTTCTTC. Amino acids: CASSPQPRQTMANEQFF.